This TCR beta chain was recovered during a study of shared clonotypes between healthy human individuals. The CDR3 totals 18 residues. Generated by immunoSEQ multiplex PCR, the TCRdb table keeps only in-frame clones and is missing some. The sample carries around 510,000 clones, 90% to 97% recorded once. The chain has TRBV21-1 and TRBJ2-1; the D call of TRBD2 is as the table states it, not checked on the DNA. TRBV21-1 is tagged as a pseudogene. The sample was naive CD4+ T cells sorted from blood. The subset denotes: CD45RA+ positively selected. The sequence derives from a young woman in good health. CDR3 loop: CASSKAEFLAGSYNEQFF. The CDR3 region has the DNA TGTGCCAGCAGCAAAGCCGAATTCCTAGCGGGCTCCTACAATGAGCAGTTCTTC.